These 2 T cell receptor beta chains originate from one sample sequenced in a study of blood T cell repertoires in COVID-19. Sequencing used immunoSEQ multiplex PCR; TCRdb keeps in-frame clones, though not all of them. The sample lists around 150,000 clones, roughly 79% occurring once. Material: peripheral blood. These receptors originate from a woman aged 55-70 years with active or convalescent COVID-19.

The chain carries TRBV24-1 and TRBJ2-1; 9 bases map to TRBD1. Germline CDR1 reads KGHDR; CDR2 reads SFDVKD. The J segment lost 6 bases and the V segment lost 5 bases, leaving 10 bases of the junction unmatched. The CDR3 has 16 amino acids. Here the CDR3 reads CATSGTGTGYGNEQFF. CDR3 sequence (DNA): TGTGCCACCAGTGGCACAGGGACAGGGTATGGCAATGAGCAGTTCTTC.

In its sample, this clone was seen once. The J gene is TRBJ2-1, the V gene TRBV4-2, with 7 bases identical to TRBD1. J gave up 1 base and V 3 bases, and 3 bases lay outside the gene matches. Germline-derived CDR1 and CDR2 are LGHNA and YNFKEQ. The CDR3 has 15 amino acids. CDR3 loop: CASSQPGQSYNEQFF. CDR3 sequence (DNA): TGTGCCAGCAGCCAGCCGGGACAGTCCTACAATGAGCAGTTCTTC.